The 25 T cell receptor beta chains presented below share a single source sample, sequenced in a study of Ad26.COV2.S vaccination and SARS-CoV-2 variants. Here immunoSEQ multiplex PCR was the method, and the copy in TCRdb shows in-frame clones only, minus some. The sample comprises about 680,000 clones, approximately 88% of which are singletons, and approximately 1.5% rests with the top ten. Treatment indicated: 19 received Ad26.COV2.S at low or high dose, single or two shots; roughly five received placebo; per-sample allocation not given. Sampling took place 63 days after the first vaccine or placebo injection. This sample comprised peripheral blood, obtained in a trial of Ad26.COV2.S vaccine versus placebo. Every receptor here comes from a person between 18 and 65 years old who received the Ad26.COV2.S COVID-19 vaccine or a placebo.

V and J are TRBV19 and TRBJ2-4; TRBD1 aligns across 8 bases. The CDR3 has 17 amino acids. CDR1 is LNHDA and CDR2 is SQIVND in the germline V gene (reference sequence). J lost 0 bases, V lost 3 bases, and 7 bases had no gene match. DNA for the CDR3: TGTGCCAGTAGTATTCTAGGGACAGGACTAGCCAAAAACATTCAGTACTTC. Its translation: CASSILGTGLAKNIQYF. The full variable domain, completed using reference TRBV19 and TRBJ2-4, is DGGITQSPKYLFRKEGQNVTLSCEQNLNHDAMYWYRQDPGQGLRLIYYSQIVNDFQKGDIAEGYSVSREKKESFPLTVTSAQKNPTAFYLCASSILGTGLAKNIQYFGAGTRLSVL.

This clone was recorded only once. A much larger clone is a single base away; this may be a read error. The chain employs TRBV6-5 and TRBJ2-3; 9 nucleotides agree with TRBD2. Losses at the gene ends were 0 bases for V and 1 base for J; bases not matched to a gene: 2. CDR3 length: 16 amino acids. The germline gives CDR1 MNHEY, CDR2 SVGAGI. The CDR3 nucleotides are TGTGCCAGCAGTTACTCGGCTAGCGGGGGCACAGATACGCAGTATTTT. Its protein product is CASSYSASGGTDTQYF.

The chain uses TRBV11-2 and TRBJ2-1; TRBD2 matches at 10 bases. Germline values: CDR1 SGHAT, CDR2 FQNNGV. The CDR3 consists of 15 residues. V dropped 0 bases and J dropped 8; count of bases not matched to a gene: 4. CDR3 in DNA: TGTGCCAGCAGCTTAGAGGTAGCGGGAGGTCATGAGCAGTTCTTC. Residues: CASSLEVAGGHEQFF.

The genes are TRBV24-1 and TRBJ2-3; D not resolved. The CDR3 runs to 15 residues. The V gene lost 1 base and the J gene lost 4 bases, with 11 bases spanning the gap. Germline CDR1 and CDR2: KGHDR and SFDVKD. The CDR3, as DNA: TGTGCCACCAGTGATTTTGTCCTAGTGGCAGATACGCAGTATTTT. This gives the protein CATSDFVLVADTQYF.

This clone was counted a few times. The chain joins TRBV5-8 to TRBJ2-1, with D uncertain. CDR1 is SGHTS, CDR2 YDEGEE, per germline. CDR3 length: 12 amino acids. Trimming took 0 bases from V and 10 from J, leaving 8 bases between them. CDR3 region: CASSLGFTEQFF. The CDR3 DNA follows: TGTGCCAGCAGCTTGGGCTTTACAGAGCAGTTCTTC.

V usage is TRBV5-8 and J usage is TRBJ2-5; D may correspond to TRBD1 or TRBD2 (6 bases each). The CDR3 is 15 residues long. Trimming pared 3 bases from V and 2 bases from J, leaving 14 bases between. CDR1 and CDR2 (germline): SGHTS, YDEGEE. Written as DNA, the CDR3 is TGTGCCAGCAGCTCACAGGGTCGGGGGCAAGAGACCCAGTACTTC. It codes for CASSSQGRGQETQYF. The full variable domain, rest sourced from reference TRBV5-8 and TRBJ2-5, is EAGVTQSPTHLIKTRGQQATLRCSPISGHTSVYWYQQALGLGLQFLLWYDEGEERNRGNFPPRFSGRQFPNYSSELNVNALELEDSALYLCASSSQGRGQETQYFGPGTRLLVL.

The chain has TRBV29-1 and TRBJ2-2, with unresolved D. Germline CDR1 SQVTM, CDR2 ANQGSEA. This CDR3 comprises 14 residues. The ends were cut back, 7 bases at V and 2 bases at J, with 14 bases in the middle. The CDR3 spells CSGLGRTNTGELFF. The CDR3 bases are TGCAGCGGCCTTGGACGGACCAACACCGGGGAGCTGTTTTTT.

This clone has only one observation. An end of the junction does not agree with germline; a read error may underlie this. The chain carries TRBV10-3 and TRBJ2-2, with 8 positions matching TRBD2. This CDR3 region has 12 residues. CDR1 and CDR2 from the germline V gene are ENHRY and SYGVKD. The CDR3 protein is CGGGRHTGELFF. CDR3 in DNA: TGCGGCGGGGGGAGGCACACCGGGGAGCTGTTTTTT.

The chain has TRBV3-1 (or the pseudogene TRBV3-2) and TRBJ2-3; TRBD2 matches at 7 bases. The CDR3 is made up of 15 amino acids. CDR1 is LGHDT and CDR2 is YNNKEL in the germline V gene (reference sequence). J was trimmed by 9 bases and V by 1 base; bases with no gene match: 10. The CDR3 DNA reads TGTGCCAGCAGCCAAGGGGCCCCAAGAGCGGGAACGCAGTATTTT. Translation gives CASSQGAPRAGTQYF.

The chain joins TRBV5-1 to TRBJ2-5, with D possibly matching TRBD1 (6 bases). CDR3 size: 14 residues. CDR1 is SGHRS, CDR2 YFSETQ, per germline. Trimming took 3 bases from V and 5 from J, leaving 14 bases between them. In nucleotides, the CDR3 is TGCGCCAGCAGCTCACAAGGGGGAAGCGAGACCCAGTACTTC. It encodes CASSSQGGSETQYF.

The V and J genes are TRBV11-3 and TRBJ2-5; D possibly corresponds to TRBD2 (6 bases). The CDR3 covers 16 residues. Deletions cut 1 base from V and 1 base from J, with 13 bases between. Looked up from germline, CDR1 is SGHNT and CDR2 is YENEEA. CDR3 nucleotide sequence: TGTGCCAGCAGCTTAGCCTGGGGGGAGGCCCAAGAGACCCAGTACTTC. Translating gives CASSLAWGEAQETQYF.

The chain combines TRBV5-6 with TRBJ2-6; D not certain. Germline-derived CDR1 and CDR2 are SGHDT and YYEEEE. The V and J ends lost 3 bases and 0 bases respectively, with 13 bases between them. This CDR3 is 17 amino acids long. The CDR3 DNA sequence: TGTGCCAGCAGCTCCCCGCTAACGAGCTCTGGGGCCAACGTCCTGACTTTC. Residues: CASSSPLTSSGANVLTF.

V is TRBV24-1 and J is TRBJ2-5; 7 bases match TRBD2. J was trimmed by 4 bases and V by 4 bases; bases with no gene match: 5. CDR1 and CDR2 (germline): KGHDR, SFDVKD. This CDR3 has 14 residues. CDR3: CATSEQAGIETQYF. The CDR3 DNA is TGTGCCACCAGTGAGCAAGCGGGAATAGAGACCCAGTACTTC.

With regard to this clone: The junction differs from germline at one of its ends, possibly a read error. The CDR3 coding sequence is TGTGCCAGCAGCCCTAGCCTATCTCTTGTGTGGTTC. This codes for CASSPSLSLVWF. The chain recombines TRBV12-3 or TRBV12-4 with TRBJ2-7, with D perhaps matching TRBD2 (5 bases). This CDR3 comprises 12 residues.

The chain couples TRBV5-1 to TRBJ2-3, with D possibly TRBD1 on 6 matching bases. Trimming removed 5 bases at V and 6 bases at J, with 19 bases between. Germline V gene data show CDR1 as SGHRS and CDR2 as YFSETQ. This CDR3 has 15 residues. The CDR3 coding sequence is TGCGCCAGCAGAAACACAGGGTTTTCAATGGATACGCAGTATTTT. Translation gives CASRNTGFSMDTQYF.

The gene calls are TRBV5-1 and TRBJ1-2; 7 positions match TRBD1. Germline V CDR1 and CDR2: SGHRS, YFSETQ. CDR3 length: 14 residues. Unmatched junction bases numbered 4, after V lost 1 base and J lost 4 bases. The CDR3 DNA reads TGCGCCAGCAGCTTGACAGGGGAATCCTATGGCTACACCTTC. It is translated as CASSLTGESYGYTF. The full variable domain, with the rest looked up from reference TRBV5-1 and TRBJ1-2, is KAGVTQTPRYLIKTRGQQVTLSCSPISGHRSVSWYQQTPGQGLQFLFEYFSETQRNKGNFPGRFSGRQFSNSRSEMNVSTLELGDSALYLCASSLTGESYGYTFGSGTRLTVV.

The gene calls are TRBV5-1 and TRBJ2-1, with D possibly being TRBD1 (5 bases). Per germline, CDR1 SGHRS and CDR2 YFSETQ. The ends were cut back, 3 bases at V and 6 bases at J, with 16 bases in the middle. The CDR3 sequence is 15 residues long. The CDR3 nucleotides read TGCGCCAGCAGCTCGGCAGGGAATAGGGCCAATGAGCAGTTCTTC. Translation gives CASSSAGNRANEQFF.

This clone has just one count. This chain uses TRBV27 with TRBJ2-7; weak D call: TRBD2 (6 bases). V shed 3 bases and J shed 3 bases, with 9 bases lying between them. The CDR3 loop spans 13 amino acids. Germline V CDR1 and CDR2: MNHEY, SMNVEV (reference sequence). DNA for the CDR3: TGTGCCAGCAGTTTCAGGAGGGGCTACGAGCAGTACTTC. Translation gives CASSFRRGYEQYF.

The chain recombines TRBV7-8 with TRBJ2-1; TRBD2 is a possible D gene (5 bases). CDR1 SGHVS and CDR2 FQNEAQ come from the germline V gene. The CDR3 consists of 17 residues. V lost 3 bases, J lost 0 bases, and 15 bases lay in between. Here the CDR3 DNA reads TGTGCCAGCAGCTTGGGTTCGTCTGGGAGCTCCTACAATGAGCAGTTCTTC. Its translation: CASSLGSSGSSYNEQFF.

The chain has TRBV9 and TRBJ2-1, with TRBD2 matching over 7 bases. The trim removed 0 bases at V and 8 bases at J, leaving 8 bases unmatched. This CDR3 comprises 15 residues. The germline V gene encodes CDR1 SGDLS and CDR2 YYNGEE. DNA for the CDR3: TGTGCCAGCAGCGTAGGAGTGGGGGGGTTCCATGAGCAGTTCTTC. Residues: CASSVGVGGFHEQFF.

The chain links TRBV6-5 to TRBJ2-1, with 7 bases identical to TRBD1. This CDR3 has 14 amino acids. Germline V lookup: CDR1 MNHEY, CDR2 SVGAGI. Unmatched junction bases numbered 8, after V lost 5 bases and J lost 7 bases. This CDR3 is CASSRQGVRNEQFF. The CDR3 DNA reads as TGTGCCAGCAGTCGACAGGGCGTTCGGAATGAGCAGTTCTTC.

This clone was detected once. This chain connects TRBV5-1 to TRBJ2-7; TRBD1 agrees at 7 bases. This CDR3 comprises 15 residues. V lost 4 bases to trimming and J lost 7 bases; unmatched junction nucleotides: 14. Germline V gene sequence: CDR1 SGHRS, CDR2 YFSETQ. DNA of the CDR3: TGCGCCAGCAGCCCGCCTGGAGGACAGGTTTTGGAGCAGTACTTC. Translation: CASSPPGGQVLEQYF.

The CDR3 DNA is TGCAGTGCTAGTCCGTCTACCTCCCAAGAGACCCAGTACTTC. This sequence encodes CSASPSTSQETQYF. J is TRBJ2-5 and V is TRBV20-1; D is unclear. The CDR3 runs 14 residues. The ends were cut back, 3 bases at V and 1 base at J, with 12 bases in the middle. Per germline, CDR1 DFQATT and CDR2 SNEGSKA (reference sequence).

The CDR3 loop is CASSDSRGPFNEQFF. Here the CDR3 DNA reads TGTGCCAGCAGTGACTCCCGGGGCCCATTTAATGAGCAGTTCTTC. The gene calls are TRBV6-4 and TRBJ2-1; D may be TRBD1 or TRBD2 (5 bases each). The CDR3 runs 15 residues. Germline CDR1 and CDR2: MRHNA and SNTAGT. V was pared by 0 bases and J by 7 bases, with 13 bases between.

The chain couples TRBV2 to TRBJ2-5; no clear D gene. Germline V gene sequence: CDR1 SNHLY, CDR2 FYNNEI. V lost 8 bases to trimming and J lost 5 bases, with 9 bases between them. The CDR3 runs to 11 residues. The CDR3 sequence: CASGLRETQYF. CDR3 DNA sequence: TGTGCCAGCGGGCTGAGGGAGACCCAGTACTTC. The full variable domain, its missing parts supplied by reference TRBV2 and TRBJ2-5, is EPEVTQTPSHQVTQMGQEVILRCVPISNHLYFYWYRQILGQKVEFLVSFYNNEISEKSEIFDDQFSVERPDGSNFTLKIRSTKLEDSAMYFCASGLRETQYFGPGTRLLVL.